This TCR beta chain was obtained from a study of blood T cell repertoires in COVID-19. Study as a whole: Samples came from the United States, Italy and Spain, spanning acute and convalescent COVID-19. In each case, the material was cDNA or gDNA derived from T cells, B-cell-depleted T cells, or PBMCs.

Under the authors' procedure: Amplifying reference gene primers gave estimates of nucleated cell counts. Measured with immunoSEQ multiplex PCR; TCRdb has only the in-frame clones, and not every one. V and J calls and clone size are as listed in that table; D and trimming were resolved from the DNA. The repertoire consists of about 100,000 clones, with around nine tenths occurring once and the leading ten covering roughly 5.3%. The source is a human donor in a cohort sampled during active COVID-19. The sequencing sample was made of peripheral blood.

CDR3 amino acids: CASGPHGQAGTEAFF. CDR3 DNA sequence: TGTGCCAGCGGACCCCATGGACAGGCGGGAACTGAAGCTTTCTTT. V is TRBV28 and J is TRBJ1-1; 7 positions match TRBD1. Germline lookup yields CDR1 MDHEN and CDR2 SYDVKM. The length of the CDR3 is 15 residues. Trimming cost V 8 bases and J 5 bases; bases outside gene matches: 14.